This T cell receptor beta chain comes out of a study of cytomegalovirus exposure and HLA in healthy donors. Deletions cut 7 bases from V and 3 bases from J, with 22 bases between. This CDR3 is built from 16 residues. CDR1 is SGHTA and CDR2 is FQGTGA in the germline V gene. Details on this clone: Its antigen is still unknown.

Likely unrecorded immune exposures existed in these nominally healthy donors. Points from the study as a whole: Prediction of most subjects' HLA-A and HLA-B alleles by TCR beta sequences was reportedly accurate.

The PCR was carried out with 60 Vbeta primers and 13 Jbeta primers. Using immunoSEQ multiplex PCR, the repertoire was profiled, and TCRdb retains in-frame clones only, with some absent. The table lists under 250,000 clones, around 76% of them singletons. The V gene is TRBV7-3, the J gene TRBJ2-7; possibly TRBD1 for D (5 bases). Sequencing used PBMCs. The sequence derives from a man aged 18 to 29 in good health and CMV-seronegative. CDR3 DNA sequence: TGTGCCAGCATCGTTAGCCAGCATGTCCAGGGCTACGAGCAGTACTTC. Amino acid sequence: CASIVSQHVQGYEQYF.